The rows below give T cell receptor beta chains drawn from one sample of a study of blood T cell repertoires in COVID-19. Profiling relied on immunoSEQ multiplex PCR, and the TCRdb table lists in-frame clones only, not all of them. The top ten hold over 15% of the sample, which has about 82,000 clones, 85% seen once. Sequencing was carried out using peripheral blood. These receptor sequences come from an elderly man with active or convalescent COVID-19. The CDR3 runs from the conserved cysteine through the conserved F or W. A D gene is named only where the DNA matches it firmly. Size values are once, few and many counts, or a class for expanded clones, and some rows have none.

d_gene: NA
abundance: once
v_gene: TRBV19
j_gene: TRBJ2-4
CDR3aa: CASSIDQGPVNIQYF
CDR3nt: TGTGCCAGTAGTATAGATCAGGGGCCTGTAAACATTCAGTACTTC

d_gene: NA
abundance: NA
v_gene: TRBV7-9
j_gene: TRBJ2-1
CDR3aa: CASSPRGNSYNEQFF
CDR3nt: TGTGCCAGCAGCCCGCGGGGAAACTCCTACAATGAGCAGTTCTTC

d_gene: NA
abundance: few
v_gene: TRBV10-2
j_gene: TRBJ2-4
CDR3aa: CASSGGEADIQYF
CDR3nt: TGCGCCAGCAGTGGAGGGGAGGCGGACATTCAGTACTTC

d_gene: NA
abundance: NA
v_gene: TRBV5-1
j_gene: TRBJ1-2
CDR3aa: CASSLASGSTNYGYTF
CDR3nt: TGCGCCAGCAGCTTGGCTTCAGGGTCCACTAACTATGGCTACACCTTC

d_gene: NA
abundance: NA
v_gene: TRBV11-2
j_gene: TRBJ1-2
CDR3aa: CASSLGWTEGGYTF
CDR3nt: TGTGCCAGCAGCTTGGGGTGGACAGAAGGTGGCTACACCTTC

d_gene: NA
abundance: NA
v_gene: TRBV18
j_gene: TRBJ1-6
CDR3aa: CASSPSLVRGYNSPLHF
CDR3nt: TGTGCCAGCTCACCTTCACTCGTCCGTGGCTATAATTCACCCCTCCACTTT

d_gene: NA
abundance: NA
v_gene: TRBV7-9
j_gene: TRBJ1-1
CDR3aa: CASSSQGNTEAFF
CDR3nt: TGTGCCAGCAGCTCACAGGGGAACACTGAAGCTTTCTTT

d_gene: NA
abundance: NA
v_gene: TRBV2
j_gene: TRBJ1-3
CDR3aa: CASSRLGGSGNTIYF
CDR3nt: TGTGCCAGCAGCCGCCTGGGAGGCTCTGGAAACACCATATATTTT

d_gene: NA
abundance: once
v_gene: TRBV19
j_gene: TRBJ2-1
CDR3aa: CASRLNRVNEQFF
CDR3nt: TGTGCCAGTAGGCTTAACAGGGTCAATGAGCAGTTCTTC

d_gene: TRBD1
abundance: NA
v_gene: TRBV25-1
j_gene: TRBJ1-1
CDR3aa: CASRGTANTEAFF
CDR3nt: TGTGCCAGCAGGGGGACAGCGAACACTGAAGCTTTCTTT

d_gene: TRBD2
abundance: NA
v_gene: TRBV7-8
j_gene: TRBJ2-5
CDR3aa: CASSTRPSGGYERGETQYF
CDR3nt: TGTGCCAGCAGTACCCGCCCGTCGGGTGGGTATGAGCGGGGAGAGACCCAGTACTTC